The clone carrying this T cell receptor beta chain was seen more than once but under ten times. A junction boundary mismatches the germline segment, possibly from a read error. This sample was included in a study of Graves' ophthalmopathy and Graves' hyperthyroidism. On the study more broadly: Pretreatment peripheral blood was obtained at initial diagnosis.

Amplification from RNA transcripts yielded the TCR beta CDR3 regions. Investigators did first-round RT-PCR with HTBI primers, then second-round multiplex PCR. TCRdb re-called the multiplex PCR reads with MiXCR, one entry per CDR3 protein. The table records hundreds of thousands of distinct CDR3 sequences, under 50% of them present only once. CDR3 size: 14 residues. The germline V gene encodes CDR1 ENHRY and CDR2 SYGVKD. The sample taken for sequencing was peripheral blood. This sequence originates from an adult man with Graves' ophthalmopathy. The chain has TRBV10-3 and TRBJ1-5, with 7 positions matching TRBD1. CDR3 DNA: TGTGCCAGCAGTTACCGACAGGGAGGTCAGCCCCAGCATTTT. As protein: CASSYRQGGQPQHF.